Following are 3 T cell receptor beta chains from one sample sequenced in a study of blood T cell repertoires in COVID-19. Clones were read by immunoSEQ multiplex PCR, and TCRdb kept only the in-frame ones, dropping some. The sample has 140,000 or so clones, 70% to 90% seen once. Material for sequencing was peripheral blood. The source of these receptors is a human donor with acute or convalescent COVID-19. The donor label of this sample is uncertain.

The V and J genes are TRBV2 and TRBJ2-5; 8 bases are shared with TRBD1. This CDR3 is 15 amino acids long. V shed 6 bases, J shed 3 bases, and the junction held 9 bases outside the gene matches. CDR1 and CDR2 from the germline V gene are SNHLY and FYNNEI. The CDR3 coding sequence is TGTGCCAGCAGCAGTATGAACAGGGGGGAAGAGACCCAGTACTTC. Residues: CASSSMNRGEETQYF.

The rearrangement joins TRBV18 to TRBJ1-6, with D possibly TRBD1 on 6 matching bases. The CDR3 runs to 16 residues. With 4 bases removed from V and 8 bases from J, the gap between germline ends came to 18 bases. Germline V gives CDR1 KGHSH, CDR2 LQKENI. CDR3 DNA: TGTGCCAGCTCACAACTGACGGGGGGCTTGGATTCACCCCTCCACTTT. The encoded protein is CASSQLTGGLDSPLHF.

This clone showed up just once. The rearrangement links TRBV28 to TRBJ1-2; 7 positions agree with TRBD1. CDR3 length equals 15 residues. Trimming cost V 5 bases and J 4 bases; bases outside gene matches: 10. CDR1 is MDHEN, CDR2 SYDVKM, per germline. CDR3 in DNA: TGTGCCAGCAGTAAGACAGGGAAGTTAGTCTATGGCTACACCTTC. Residues: CASSKTGKLVYGYTF.